This entry lists 19 T cell receptor beta chains sequenced from one sample in a study of T cell repertoires in aging, cancer and after chemotherapy. TCR beta rearrangements were amplified from peripheral blood genomic DNA. A mixed TRB-A/B primer pool amplified rearranged TRB by multiplex touch-down PCR. TCRdb re-analysed the multiplex PCR reads in MiXCR, keeping a single row per CDR3 protein. The data contain around 6,400 distinct CDR3 sequences, 25% to 30% of them singletons. The sequenced sample was blood. The receptors were sampled from a human donor in good health.

The rearrangement joins TRBV11-3 to TRBJ2-5; 10 nucleotides match TRBD1. Germline V gives CDR1 SGHNT, CDR2 YENEEA. The V and J ends lost 5 bases and 3 bases, in that order; junction bases with no gene match: 6. CDR3 length: 15 amino acids. CDR3 sequence reads: CASSPDRGGKETQYF. DNA for the CDR3: TGTGCCAGCAGCCCGGACAGGGGGGGGAAAGAGACCCAGTACTTC.

The chain has TRBV7-9 and TRBJ2-7; D may correspond to TRBD1 or TRBD2 (5 bases each). The CDR3 runs to 13 residues. V was cut by 4 bases and J by 6 bases, with 13 bases left in between. Germline V gene sequence: CDR1 SEHNR, CDR2 FQNEAQ (reference sequence). CDR3 region: CASSSQARVEQYF. CDR3 bases: TGTGCCAGCAGCTCACAGGCGCGGGTCGAGCAGTACTTC.

This rearrangement joins TRBV5-1 to TRBJ1-2; D is possibly TRBD1 (5 bases). The CDR3 length is 14 residues. From germline, CDR1 is SGHRS and CDR2 YFSETQ. V was trimmed by 4 bases and J by 5 bases, leaving 15 bases between them. The CDR3 sequence is CASSDGGGLYGYTF. CDR3 nucleotide sequence: TGCGCCAGCAGCGACGGCGGGGGGTTATATGGCTACACCTTC.

This clonotype is classed as medium-sized. The chain carries TRBV30 and TRBJ1-4; a possible D gene is TRBD1 (6 bases). The CDR3 is 14 amino acids. CDR1 is GTSNPN and CDR2 is SVGIG in the germline V gene (reference sequence). Between the trimmed V and J ends, which lost 3 bases and 4 bases, there was a span of 12 bases. In DNA, the CDR3 is TGTGCCTGGAGATTGCGGGGGCGTAATGAAAAACTGTTTTTT. It is translated as CAWRLRGRNEKLFF.

The J gene is TRBJ1-5, the V gene TRBV19; D gene unclear. Trimming cost V 3 bases and J 3 bases, with 12 bases left between them. This CDR3 region has 15 residues. Per germline, CDR1 LNHDA and CDR2 SQIVND (reference sequence). The CDR3 DNA follows: TGTGCCAGTAGTATCTCCCAGGTGGTCAATCAGCCCCAGCATTTT. Its protein product is CASSISQVVNQPQHF.

This clonotype was seen only a few times. The chain employs TRBV5-4 and TRBJ1-2; D is ambiguous. Germline values: CDR1 SGHNT, CDR2 YYREEE (reference sequence). This CDR3 is 14 amino acids long. V lost 0 bases to trimming and J lost 4 bases, with 10 bases between them. In DNA, the CDR3 is TGTGCCAGCAGCTTGGGCAGTCAGACCTATGGCTACACCTTC. Translating it yields CASSLGSQTYGYTF.

In its sample, this clonotype is medium-sized (0.01 to 0.1%). The rearrangement links TRBV30 to TRBJ1-3; D possibly corresponds to TRBD1 (5 bases). Germline assignment: CDR1 GTSNPN and CDR2 SVGIG (reference sequence). Trimming cost V 3 bases and J 2 bases, with 8 bases left between them. The CDR3 spans 13 residues. CDR3 nucleotides: TGTGCCTGGAGATTAGGGGCTGGAAACACCATATATTTT. Residues: CAWRLGAGNTIYF.

Judged by abundance, this clonotype is medium-sized. The rearrangement uses TRBV6-5 and TRBJ1-2, with a tentative D call TRBD1 (6 bases). Germline CDR1 is MNHEY and CDR2 is SVGAGI. Deletions cut 2 bases from V and 3 bases from J, with 13 bases between. The CDR3 runs to 15 residues. Here the CDR3 reads CASSYDRQAYYGYTF. CDR3 sequence (DNA): TGTGCCAGCAGTTACGATCGACAGGCCTACTATGGCTACACCTTC.

This clonotype has more than one count but fewer than ten. The chain combines TRBV6-2 or TRBV6-3 with TRBJ1-1; possible D gene TRBD1, 6 bases. The CDR3 loop spans 15 amino acids. CDR1 MNHEY and CDR2 SVGEGT come from the germline V gene. With 6 bases removed from V and 1 base from J, the gap between germline ends came to 15 bases. CDR3 nucleotides: TGTGCCAGCAGAGACAGGACAACCCAGAACACTGAAGCTTTCTTT. This encodes CASRDRTTQNTEAFF.

This clonotype was counted a few times. V gene TRBV6-2 or TRBV6-3 combines with J gene TRBJ2-7; maybe TRBD2 (5 bases). Trimming shortened V by 0 bases and J by 5 bases, and 8 bases separated the two germline ends. Germline-derived CDR1 and CDR2 are MNHEY and SVGEGT. CDR3 size: 13 residues. CDR3 loop: CASSYSPGNEQYF. The CDR3 DNA reads as TGTGCCAGCAGTTACTCTCCGGGGAACGAGCAGTACTTC.

This rearrangement joins TRBV19 to TRBJ1-5, with TRBD1 identical over 8 bases. The V and J ends lost 2 bases and 7 bases, in that order; junction bases with no gene match: 10. Germline lookup yields CDR1 LNHDA and CDR2 SQIVND (reference sequence). This CDR3 region has 16 residues. CDR3 amino acids: CASSILGQGSGQPQHF. In DNA form, the CDR3 reads TGTGCCAGTAGTATACTAGGACAGGGATCGGGACAGCCCCAGCATTTT.

This clonotype came up a few times. The chain is built from TRBV24-1 and TRBJ2-1, with 8 bases aligning to TRBD1. Germline CDR1 reads KGHDR; CDR2 reads SFDVKD. V lost 3 bases and J lost 5; bases outside the gene matches: 8. This CDR3 region has 16 residues. The CDR3 region is CATSDPTGVNDNEQFF. DNA for the CDR3: TGTGCCACCAGTGATCCGACAGGGGTCAACGACAATGAGCAGTTCTTC.

Relative to its sample, this clonotype is medium-sized. The rearrangement uses TRBV11-1 and TRBJ2-1; D not certain. V gave up 5 bases and J gave up 0 bases, with 11 bases separating them. The length of the CDR3 is 15 residues. Germline V gene sequence: CDR1 SGHAT, CDR2 FQDESV (reference sequence). CDR3 in DNA: TGTGCCAGCAGCCTTCTCCCACACTCCTACAATGAGCAGTTCTTC. Protein sequence: CASSLLPHSYNEQFF.

A single count supports this clonotype. The limits of the CDR3 on the DNA are not certain, so only TCRdb's listed CDR3 is given. The genes are TRBV29-1 and TRBJ2-7; the D call in the table, TRBD1, was not verified against the DNA. CDR1 is SQVTM and CDR2 is ANQGSEA in the germline V gene. The CDR3 has 12 residues if both end residues are counted. CDR3 sequence reads: CSVGLGTGELYF.

This clonotype was counted between two and nine times. The chain uses TRBV19 and TRBJ2-4; 9 bases match TRBD1. Per germline, CDR1 LNHDA and CDR2 SQIVND (reference sequence). The ends lost 10 bases at V and 4 bases at J; junction bases unmatched: 5. The CDR3 is made up of 13 amino acids. CDR3 in DNA: TGTGCCACCAGGGACAGGGTAAAAAACATTCAGTACTTC. This encodes CATRDRVKNIQYF.

This clonotype occurred once. CDR3 region: CAGIRRGGMNTEAFF. DNA for the CDR3: TGTGCCGGCATCAGGAGAGGGGGCATGAACACTGAAGCTTTCTTT. This chain joins TRBV12-3 or TRBV12-4 and TRBJ1-1, with 7 bases identical to TRBD1. The CDR3 sequence is 15 residues long. V gave up 11 bases and J gave up 0 bases; unmatched junction bases: 12.

The chain has TRBV27 and TRBJ2-1; D not certain. Trimming took 2 bases from V and 6 from J, leaving 8 bases between them. This CDR3 comprises 13 residues. Per the germline V gene, CDR1 is MNHEY and CDR2 is SMNVEV (reference sequence). The CDR3 region is CASSLTLFNEQFF. The CDR3 DNA reads TGTGCCAGCAGTTTAACGCTGTTCAATGAGCAGTTCTTC.

This clonotype came up a few times. The chain is built from TRBV5-1 and TRBJ2-5, with D possibly being TRBD2 (6 bases). Germline-derived CDR1 and CDR2 are SGHRS and YFSETQ. CDR3 size: 14 residues. The V end was cut by 0 bases, the J end by 5 bases, with 11 bases between. CDR3 DNA: TGCGCCAGCAGCTTGGGACGGGGGTTGGAGACCCAGTACTTC. It codes for CASSLGRGLETQYF.

This clonotype ranks as medium-sized (0.01 to 0.1%). The gene calls are TRBV30 and TRBJ2-7, with 9 bases identical to TRBD1. The length of the CDR3 is 14 residues. J gave up 2 bases and V 2 bases, and 4 bases lay outside the gene matches. Germline lookup yields CDR1 GTSNPN and CDR2 SVGIG (reference sequence). CDR3: CAWSTGTGTYEQYF. CDR3 bases: TGTGCCTGGAGTACCGGGACAGGGACCTACGAGCAGTACTTC.